The rows below give T cell receptor beta chains drawn from one sample of a study of control samples from healthy donors and cancer patients. Generated by immunoSEQ multiplex PCR, the TCRdb table keeps only in-frame clones and is missing some. The data show 100,000 to 150,000 clones, approximately 92% seen once. The sample consisted of blood. Every receptor here comes from a man in his forties in good health. Each CDR3 is given with its conserved first and last residue. A D gene is named only where the DNA matches it firmly. Only some rows state a clone size, as once, few, many or a class for expanded clones.

clone_size j_call v_call d_call cdr3_nt cdr3_aa
once TRBJ1-1 TRBV27 . TGTGCCAGCCGAGTCAACAGGGACATGAACACTGAAGCTTTCTTT CASRVNRDMNTEAFF
. TRBJ2-7 TRBV6-5 TRBD2 TGTGCCAGCAGTCAACGAATTAGCGGGGGAGGCGAGCAGTACTTC CASSQRISGGGEQYF
few TRBJ2-1 TRBV19 . TGTGCCAGTAGATTTGGGGCAGGACCCTTCAATGAGCAGTTCTTC CASRFGAGPFNEQFF
. TRBJ2-5 TRBV5-5 . TGTGCCAGCAGCTTGGCCAGTAGCCAAGAGACCCAGTACTTC CASSLASSQETQYF
. TRBJ2-7 TRBV11-2 TRBD2 TGTGCCAGCAGCTCAAGACTAGCGGGGGTCGAGCAGTACTTC CASSSRLAGVEQYF
once TRBJ2-7 TRBV7-3 TRBD2 TGTGCCAGCAGCCCCGGAGCGGGGGAGCAGTACTTC CASSPGAGEQYF
. TRBJ2-3 TRBV7-3 TRBD2 TGTGCCAGCAGCTCGCGGGGGGGCGACACAGATACGCAGTATTTT CASSSRGGDTDTQYF
. TRBJ2-2 TRBV2 . TGTGCCAGCTGGGAATATATGGGGACCGGGGAGCTGTTTTTT CASWEYMGTGELFF
. TRBJ1-5 TRBV6-5 TRBD1 TGTGCCAGCCGGACAGGGCTTGATCAGCCCCAGCATTTT CASRTGLDQPQHF
. TRBJ2-1 TRBV9 . TGTGCCAGCAGCGTAGACCCGTTTGCGGGAAACAATGAGCAGTTCTTC CASSVDPFAGNNEQFF
. TRBJ1-3 TRBV11-2 . TGTGCCAGCAGCTTGCCCGCCGTCGTCAGGGGTCCGAACACCATATATTTT CASSLPAVVRGPNTIYF
. TRBJ2-5 TRBV5-4 . TGTGCCAGCAGCTCCTCCTCTAGCGCGGGTCGGGAGACCCAGTACTTC CASSSSSSAGRETQYF